Listed here are 16 T cell receptor beta chains from one sample, sequenced in a study of T cell repertoires in cytomegalovirus infection (dated by TCRdb to the late 2010s). Which antigens these TCRs recognize remains unknown. The sample was run on an Illumina HiSeq 1500. Clones were called with MiXCR by TCRdb after fastp trimmed the public reads at Q25, and only in-frame beta chains were retained. For every CDR3 protein sequence, its rows merge into one entry that carries the most common genes and DNA. The sample table shows about 310,000 distinct CDR3 sequences, and roughly 25% are seen once. The biggest ten clones account for 13% of the sample. The sample's treatment or condition, from its label and the paper: in vitro stimulation with specific CMV peptide epitopes to enrich CMV-specific T cells. The material sequenced was cultured PBMCs, taken from culture after CMV antigen stimulation. The receptor set was obtained from a human donor in good health (CMV status not recorded). Some clones in this sample may be carry-over from other donors' samples.

This clonotype was counted many times. The chain's CDR3 is CASSPHSLAATDTQYF. The CDR3 DNA is TGTGCCAGCAGCCCTCACAGTCTGGCGGCCACAGATACGCAGTATTTT. The genes are TRBV7-3 and TRBJ2-3; D ambiguous. Trimming cost V 5 bases and J 2 bases, with 17 bases left between them. This CDR3 contains 16 residues. CDR1 and CDR2 (germline): SGHTA, FQGTGA.

This clonotype has a count of ten or more. The CDR3 DNA follows: TGTGCCAGCAGCCCGGGGACTAGCGGGACAAACTACGAGCAGTACTTC. Residues: CASSPGTSGTNYEQYF. V gene TRBV7-9 combines with J gene TRBJ2-7; TRBD2 matches 13 bases. The CDR3 contains 16 residues. Trimming removed 5 bases from V and 3 bases from J; junction bases left unmatched: 7. From germline, CDR1 is SEHNR and CDR2 FQNEAQ (reference sequence).

This clonotype was picked up a small number of times. The gene calls are TRBV12-3 or TRBV12-4 and TRBJ2-7; 11 bases align to TRBD2. V was clipped by 7 bases and J by 1 base; unmatched bases: 12. This CDR3 is built from 17 residues. The CDR3 nucleotides read TGTGCCAGCATTCGTCACCTAGCGGGAGGCCCATCCTACGAGCAGTACTTC. Protein product: CASIRHLAGGPSYEQYF.

V and J are TRBV5-6 and TRBJ2-1; the match to TRBD1 covers 8 bases. The length of the CDR3 is 16 residues. CDR1 is SGHDT and CDR2 is YYEEEE in the germline V gene. V was pared by 1 base and J by 5 bases, with 8 bases of the junction left unmatched. CDR3 nucleotide sequence: TGTGCCAGCAGCTTGAACAGGGGGATCTGGAACAATGAGCAGTTCTTC. Protein sequence: CASSLNRGIWNNEQFF.

The chain's CDR3 is CASRFPWANYEQYF. CDR3 bases: TGTGCCAGCAGATTCCCGTGGGCCAACTACGAGCAGTACTTC. The chain combines TRBV11-2 with TRBJ2-7, with D unclear. The CDR3 runs 14 residues. Germline V gene sequence: CDR1 SGHAT, CDR2 FQNNGV. Trimming removed 6 bases from V and 3 bases from J, with 15 bases in between.

This clonotype was observed at least ten times. The rearrangement uses TRBV19 and TRBJ2-3; 7 bases map to TRBD2. Unmatched junction bases numbered 9, after V lost 3 bases and J lost 6 bases. Germline CDR1 LNHDA, CDR2 SQIVND (reference sequence). The length of the CDR3 is 15 residues. The CDR3 region has the DNA TGTGCCAGTAGTATCAGCGGGACCCGTGTGGATACGCAGTATTTT. Its translation is CASSISGTRVDTQYF.

The chain employs TRBV19 and TRBJ2-3, with 14 bases fitting TRBD2. The CDR3 is 17 residues long. Germline-derived CDR1 and CDR2 are LNHDA and SQIVND (reference sequence). V was pared by 3 bases and J by 4 bases, with 6 bases of the junction left unmatched. The CDR3: CASSIQTSGRAADTQYF. Written as DNA, the CDR3 is TGTGCCAGTAGTATCCAGACTAGCGGGAGGGCCGCAGATACGCAGTATTTT. The complete variable domain, with remaining parts taken from reference TRBV19 and TRBJ2-3, reads DGGITQSPKYLFRKEGQNVTLSCEQNLNHDAMYWYRQDPGQGLRLIYYSQIVNDFQKGDIAEGYSVSREKKESFPLTVTSAQKNPTAFYLCASSIQTSGRAADTQYFGPGTRLTVL.

The table lists this clonotype with many counts. The chain carries TRBV7-2 and TRBJ1-2; D might be TRBD1 (5 bases). Germline-derived CDR1 and CDR2 are SGHTA and FQGNSA. V dropped 3 bases and J dropped 8 bases, with 16 bases sitting between them. The CDR3 extends over 14 amino acids. This chain's CDR3 is CASSLPTQGGGYTF. The CDR3 nucleotides are TGTGCCAGCAGCTTGCCGACTCAGGGCGGGGGCTACACCTTC.

This clonotype was seen only a few times. The chain combines TRBV6-6 with TRBJ1-3; D may be TRBD1 (6 bases). Germline-derived CDR1 and CDR2 are MNHNY and SVGAGI (reference sequence). V lost 6 bases and J lost 2, with 8 bases in between. This CDR3 contains 13 residues. The CDR3 loop is CASRQGTGNTIYF. CDR3 in DNA: TGTGCCAGCAGGCAGGGGACTGGAAACACCATATATTTT.

This clonotype has ten or more counts. The genes are TRBV19 and TRBJ1-1; D unresolved. CDR3 length: 14 amino acids. V was shortened by 6 bases and J by 6 bases, with 17 bases between the two germline ends. Germline CDR1 and CDR2: LNHDA and SQIVND (reference sequence). This CDR3 is CASSPRAGRSEAFF. CDR3 DNA sequence: TGTGCCAGTAGCCCCCGGGCAGGACGTTCTGAAGCTTTCTTT.

This clonotype was seen repeatedly, ten times or more. The chain has TRBV2 and TRBJ1-2, with D maybe TRBD1 (5 bases). Trimming stripped 6 bases from V and 3 bases from J, with 11 bases between. The germline V gene encodes CDR1 SNHLY and CDR2 FYNNEI. This CDR3 is 13 amino acids long. This CDR3 is CASSAGTHYGYTF. The CDR3 DNA follows: TGTGCCAGCAGCGCCGGGACTCACTATGGCTACACCTTC.

The chain carries TRBV12-3 or TRBV12-4 and TRBJ2-1; the match to TRBD2 covers 10 bases. The length of the CDR3 is 15 residues. Trimming took 3 bases from V and 6 from J; bases not matched to a gene: 5. The CDR3 nucleotides read TGTGCCAGCAGTTTGTCAGCGGGAGGGTTCAATGAGCAGTTCTTC. Translation gives CASSLSAGGFNEQFF.

This clonotype came up a few times. This chain links TRBV9 with TRBJ2-5; D not resolved. The V gene lost 2 bases and the J gene lost 5 bases, with 13 bases spanning the gap. Germline V CDR1 and CDR2: SGDLS, YYNGEE. The CDR3 consists of 14 residues. DNA of the CDR3: TGTGCCAGCAGCGTTTCTTCGATACGGGAGACCCAGTACTTC. Translated, it gives CASSVSSIRETQYF.

The chain has TRBV6-5 and TRBJ2-7; 7 bases are shared with TRBD1. The J segment lost 9 bases and the V segment lost 5 bases, leaving 16 bases of the junction unmatched. From germline, CDR1 is MNHEY and CDR2 SVGAGI. The CDR3 is 15 residues long. In nucleotides, the CDR3 is TGTGCCAGCAGTCACGGCCAGGGGGACGTTTATGGGCAGTACTTC. It codes for CASSHGQGDVYGQYF.

This clonotype was observed a single time. The CDR3 DNA follows: TGTGCCACCAGCAGAGATCTTCCGGAGGGGGGGGGGACCCAGCATTTT. Protein: CATSRDLPEGGGTQHF. The V call is TRBV15, the J call TRBJ1-5; TRBD1 might be the D (6 bases). This CDR3 has 16 amino acids. V was cut by 0 bases and J by 11 bases, with 20 bases left in between. Germline V gene sequence: CDR1 LNHNV, CDR2 YYDKDF (reference sequence).

In its sample, this clonotype was seen a few times. The chain combines TRBV6-2 or TRBV6-3 with TRBJ1-5; 7 positions agree with TRBD1. The CDR3 length is 15 residues. The V gene end was trimmed by 5 bases and the J gene end by 4 bases; junction bases not matched to a gene: 8. In germline, CDR1 is MNHEY, CDR2 SVGEGT. This CDR3 reads CASSRRDSFNQPQHF. The CDR3 nucleotides read TGTGCCAGCAGTCGCCGGGACAGCTTTAATCAGCCCCAGCATTTT.